Below are 15 T cell receptor beta chains sequenced from a single sample in a study of blood T cell repertoires in COVID-19. The repertoire was sequenced with immunoSEQ multiplex PCR; TCRdb's copy has only in-frame clones and lacks some. The sample yields hundreds of thousands of clones, 90% to 95% seen once. Sample: PBMCs or T cells enriched from blood (not recorded which). Source of these receptors: a woman under 30 who had recovered from COVID-19.

The J gene is TRBJ1-5, the V gene TRBV6-5; TRBD1 matches 8 bases. Germline CDR1 is MNHEY and CDR2 is SVGAGI. After removal of 8 bases from V and 4 bases from J, the junction contained 7 bases not matched to a gene. The CDR3 has 14 residues. Here the CDR3 DNA reads TGTGCCAGCGCTAACAGGGGGATTAATCAGCCCCAGCATTTT. Amino acids: CASANRGINQPQHF.

The chain recombines TRBV4-1 with TRBJ2-2, with a possible D match to TRBD1 (5 bases). Trimming cost V 4 bases and J 0 bases, with 12 bases left between them. Germline CDR1 is MGHRA and CDR2 is YSYEKL. The CDR3 is 16 residues long. The DNA of the CDR3 is TGCGCCAGCAGCCTACTACCGACAGCGAACACCGGGGAGCTGTTTTTT. This gives the protein CASSLLPTANTGELFF.

The chain combines TRBV5-1 with TRBJ1-2, with D perhaps matching TRBD1 (6 bases). V was trimmed by 0 bases and J by 1 base, leaving 16 bases between them. The germline CDR1 and CDR2 sequences are SGHRS and YFSETQ. The CDR3 totals 17 residues. CDR3 protein: CASSLDGAQGLNYGYTF. The CDR3 DNA reads TGCGCCAGCAGCTTGGATGGCGCACAGGGCCTTAACTATGGCTACACCTTC.

The chain combines TRBV5-1 with TRBJ2-7, with 9 bases fitting TRBD1. Germline V gene lookup returns CDR1 SGHRS and CDR2 YFSETQ. CDR3 size: 15 residues. V lost 4 bases to trimming and J lost 5 bases; unmatched junction nucleotides: 10. The chain's CDR3 is CASSNIQGAAHEQYF. The CDR3 DNA reads TGCGCCAGCAGCAACATACAGGGGGCGGCCCACGAGCAGTACTTC.

The chain carries TRBV24-1 and TRBJ1-2; TRBD1 matches 8 bases. The CDR3 spans 19 residues. Germline values: CDR1 KGHDR, CDR2 SFDVKD. V lost 1 base and J lost 0; bases outside the gene matches: 12. This CDR3 reads CATSDFKAGDRSTNYGYTF. For the CDR3, the DNA is TGTGCCACCAGTGATTTTAAGGCGGGGGACAGGTCCACTAACTATGGCTACACCTTC.

CDR3 nucleotides: TGTGCCAGTAGTCTCCGGGGTCTGGACACCATATATTTT. Amino acid sequence: CASSLRGLDTIYF. This rearrangement joins TRBV19 to TRBJ1-3; no definite D call. The CDR3 length is 13 residues. Germline V gene sequence: CDR1 LNHDA, CDR2 SQIVND (reference sequence). Trimming took off 5 bases at V and 8 bases at J, with 13 bases between the two ends.

The V and J genes are TRBV5-8 and TRBJ1-4; possibly TRBD1 for D (6 bases). The length of the CDR3 is 14 residues. With 0 bases removed from V and 4 bases from J, the gap between germline ends came to 7 bases. Looked up from germline, CDR1 is SGHTS and CDR2 is YDEGEE. Here the CDR3 DNA reads TGTGCCAGCAGCTTGGAGGGGGATAATGAAAAACTGTTTTTT. Translation: CASSLEGDNEKLFF.

This chain joins TRBV18 and TRBJ1-2; no reliable D call. There are 14 residues in the CDR3. Germline V gene lookup returns CDR1 KGHSH and CDR2 LQKENI. Trimming shortened V by 3 bases and J by 2 bases, and 10 bases separated the two germline ends. The CDR3 nucleotides read TGTGCCAGCTCACCCGTTGGCCTCAACTATGGCTACACCTTC. Residues: CASSPVGLNYGYTF.

The chain has TRBV4-1 and TRBJ2-6, with 7 nucleotides matching TRBD1. After removal of 4 bases from V and 4 bases from J, the junction contained 7 bases not matched to a gene. Germline V gene data show CDR1 as MGHRA and CDR2 as YSYEKL. The CDR3 has 16 amino acids. The CDR3 DNA reads as TGCGCCAGCAGCCGACCTGGACAGGACGGGGCCAACGTCCTGACTTTC. Amino acids: CASSRPGQDGANVLTF.

This chain joins TRBV5-1 and TRBJ2-1; tentative D call: TRBD2 (6 bases). The CDR3 consists of 16 residues. V lost 4 bases and J 4 bases, leaving 18 bases between the germline ends. In germline, CDR1 is SGHRS, CDR2 YFSETQ. The CDR3 DNA follows: TGCGCCAGCAGCCCGGTGGTGGGAGCGGGTTACAATGAGCAGTTCTTC. It codes for CASSPVVGAGYNEQFF.

V gene TRBV10-3 combines with J gene TRBJ2-5; a possible D gene is TRBD2 (5 bases). The CDR3 is 13 residues long. The V end lost 0 bases, the J end lost 5 bases, and 7 bases lay between the germline ends. In germline, CDR1 is ENHRY, CDR2 SYGVKD. CDR3 nucleotides: TGTGCCATCAGTGAGTCGAGGGTGGAGACCCAGTACTTC. It codes for CAISESRVETQYF.

The J gene is TRBJ2-1, the V gene TRBV6-1, with 12 bases that match TRBD2. The V gene end was trimmed by 3 bases and the J gene end by 6 bases; junction bases not matched to a gene: 3. Germline loops: CDR1 MNHNS, CDR2 SASEGT. The CDR3 is 15 amino acids. The CDR3 DNA sequence: TGTGCCAGCAGTGAGACTAGCGGGGGTCGCAATGAGCAGTTCTTC. Amino acid sequence: CASSETSGGRNEQFF.

The J gene is TRBJ1-2, the V gene TRBV6-5; a possible D gene is TRBD1 (5 bases). Trimming took 6 bases from V and 1 from J, leaving 12 bases between them. The CDR3 length is 14 residues. Germline V gene data show CDR1 as MNHEY and CDR2 as SVGAGI. CDR3 coding DNA: TGTGCCAGCAGACATCGGGGGGTTAACTATGGCTACACCTTC. It translates to CASRHRGVNYGYTF.

V and J are TRBV11-1 and TRBJ2-2, with TRBD1 identical over 10 bases. The CDR3 contains 14 residues. V gave up 5 bases and J gave up 6 bases; unmatched junction bases: 3. Germline CDR1 and CDR2: SGHAT and FQDESV (reference sequence). CDR3: CASSAGQGSGELFF. The CDR3 DNA follows: TGTGCCAGCAGCGCGGGACAGGGGTCCGGGGAGCTGTTTTTT.

The chain recombines TRBV25-1 with TRBJ2-7, with D tentatively TRBD1 (5 bases). V lost 1 base, J lost 6 bases, and 10 bases lay in between. The CDR3 totals 13 residues. The germline V gene has CDR1 MGHDK and CDR2 SYGVNS. This CDR3 reads CASSEFRVFEQYF. The CDR3 DNA reads TGTGCCAGCAGTGAATTCAGGGTTTTCGAGCAGTACTTC.